The 26 T cell receptor beta chains below all came from one sample that was sequenced in a study of T cells in Graves' hyperthyroidism and ophthalmopathy. RNA transcripts provided the source from which TCR beta CDR3 regions were amplified. When the TCR CDR3 underwent first-round RT-PCR, the HTBI primer set was used. TCRdb re-called the multiplex PCR reads through MiXCR, storing one row per CDR3 protein. The data show around 700,000 distinct CDR3 sequences, 30% to 40% seen once. Sequencing was carried out using blood. All receptors come from a woman aged 40 to 55 with Graves' hyperthyroidism.

CDR3 region: CASSEDRGGDTIYF. CDR3 bases: TGTGCCAGCAGCGAGGACAGGGGAGGTGACACCATATATTTT. The chain carries TRBV7-4 and TRBJ1-3; 9 nucleotides line up with TRBD1. The J segment lost 8 bases and the V segment lost 5 bases, leaving 7 bases of the junction unmatched. CDR1 and CDR2 (germline): SGHVT, SQSDAQ. The CDR3 length is 14 residues.

This clonotype was seen many times. The V call is TRBV20-1, the J call TRBJ1-5; D is ambiguous. The CDR3 covers 13 residues. The germline V gene has CDR1 DFQATT and CDR2 SNEGSKA (reference sequence). V was shortened by 1 base and J by 3 bases, with 7 bases between the two germline ends. CDR3 sequence reads: CSARGQPNQPQHF. The DNA of the CDR3 is TGCAGTGCTAGAGGCCAGCCCAATCAGCCCCAGCATTTT.

This clonotype was detected only a few times. The V and J genes are TRBV11-3 and TRBJ1-1, with a tentative D call TRBD1 (6 bases). Germline assignment: CDR1 SGHNT and CDR2 YENEEA. The CDR3 runs to 16 residues. Trimming removed 5 bases at V and 0 bases at J, with 16 bases between. The CDR3 nucleotides are TGTGCCAGCAGCATAGGACAGTGGCTCGTGAACACTGAAGCTTTCTTT. It yields the protein CASSIGQWLVNTEAFF.

This clonotype was detected a few times. The genes are TRBV24-1 and TRBJ1-2; no clear D. The germline CDR1 and CDR2 sequences are KGHDR and SFDVKD. The CDR3 has 14 amino acids. Trimming shortened V by 8 bases and J by 6 bases, and 18 bases separated the two germline ends. Here the CDR3 reads CATKAALGEHGYTF. Here the CDR3 DNA reads TGTGCCACCAAGGCGGCCCTCGGTGAGCATGGCTACACCTTC.

This clonotype was observed at least ten times. V gene TRBV10-1 combines with J gene TRBJ2-2; TRBD2 is a possible D gene (6 bases). The V and J ends lost 2 bases and 2 bases respectively, with 12 bases between them. Looked up from germline, CDR1 is WNHNN and CDR2 is SYGVQD (reference sequence). The CDR3 loop spans 16 amino acids. The CDR3, as DNA: TGCGCCAGCAGTGAGGAAGGACTATTCAACACCGGGGAGCTGTTTTTT. This sequence encodes CASSEEGLFNTGELFF.

CDR3 protein: CATRQAFTEAFF. The CDR3 nucleotides are TGCGCCACTAGGCAGGCCTTCACTGAAGCTTTCTTT. The chain combines TRBV10-2 with TRBJ1-1; D not resolved. CDR1 is WSHSY and CDR2 is SAAADI in the germline V gene. V lost 10 bases and J lost 4, with 13 bases in between. CDR3 length equals 12 residues.

This sequence joins TRBV19 and TRBJ1-2; 10 positions agree with TRBD1. The CDR3 has 13 residues. Unmatched junction bases numbered 1, after V lost 7 bases and J lost 2 bases. Germline values: CDR1 LNHDA, CDR2 SQIVND (reference sequence). CDR3 sequence reads: CASTDRGNYGYTF. The CDR3 nucleotides read TGTGCCAGTACGGACAGGGGGAACTATGGCTACACCTTC.

The chain has TRBV29-1 and TRBJ2-5, with 10 nucleotides matching TRBD2. Looked up from germline, CDR1 is SQVTM and CDR2 is ANQGSEA. The CDR3 consists of 13 residues. The V and J ends lost 4 bases and 5 bases, in that order; junction bases with no gene match: 4. CDR3 in DNA: TGCAGCGTTGTTTCTAGCGGGAGTGAGACCCAGTACTTC. Encoded protein: CSVVSSGSETQYF.

The chain joins TRBV6-2 or TRBV6-3 to TRBJ1-5; no clear D. The V end was cut by 3 bases, the J end by 1 base, with 13 bases between. There are 16 residues in the CDR3. Germline CDR1 is MNHEY and CDR2 is SVGEGT. The CDR3 sequence is CASSYAYGKSNQPQHF. In nucleotides, the CDR3 is TGTGCCAGCAGTTATGCCTACGGGAAAAGCAATCAGCCCCAGCATTTT.

This clonotype was counted a few times. The V call is TRBV12-3 or TRBV12-4, the J call TRBJ1-1; D is unresolved. V lost 7 bases and J lost 3, with 15 bases in between. This CDR3 has 14 amino acids. DNA of the CDR3: TGTGCCAGCAATCCACAAGCGGGAGACACTGAAGCTTTCTTT. This sequence encodes CASNPQAGDTEAFF.

This clonotype was counted ten times or more. The rearrangement links TRBV5-1 to TRBJ1-2; possibly TRBD1 for D (6 bases). V lost 0 bases and J 5 bases, leaving 14 bases between the germline ends. Germline V CDR1 and CDR2: SGHRS, YFSETQ. The CDR3 runs 15 residues. This CDR3 reads CASSLATGLGYGYTF. The CDR3 DNA reads as TGCGCCAGCAGCTTGGCCACAGGGCTTGGGTATGGCTACACCTTC.

For this clonotype: The CDR3 does not end in the conserved phenylalanine or tryptophan, so this is likely a read error. The CDR3 DNA reads TGTGCCAGCAGCTTTCGGGACAGGGAAGGGACCTACGAGCAGTACTCC. Protein sequence: CASSFRDREGTYEQYS. This rearrangement joins TRBV7-9 to TRBJ2-7; TRBD1 matches at 9 bases. Unmatched junction bases numbered 8, after V lost 3 bases and J lost 2 bases. The CDR3 runs 16 residues. Germline assignment: CDR1 SEHNR and CDR2 FQNEAQ (reference sequence).

The chain combines TRBV5-6 with TRBJ1-2; perhaps TRBD1 as D (5 bases). V was cut by 4 bases and J by 5 bases, with 21 bases left in between. The CDR3 loop spans 16 amino acids. Germline lookup yields CDR1 SGHDT and CDR2 YYEEEE. The CDR3 coding sequence is TGTGCCAGCAGCCTCACCGGGACTGGGGGATCTTATGGCTACACCTTC. The encoded protein is CASSLTGTGGSYGYTF.

The CDR3 sequence is CASSGTGVITYEQYF. The CDR3 DNA reads TGTGCCAGCAGTGGGACAGGGGTCATAACCTACGAGCAGTACTTC. The genes are TRBV7-9 and TRBJ2-7, with 10 bases that match TRBD1. Germline-derived CDR1 and CDR2 are SEHNR and FQNEAQ (reference sequence). This CDR3 comprises 15 residues. V dropped 6 bases and J dropped 2; count of bases not matched to a gene: 7.

The chain recombines TRBV20-1 with TRBJ1-5; D unclear. The germline V gene has CDR1 DFQATT and CDR2 SNEGSKA (reference sequence). V dropped 7 bases and J dropped 3 bases, with 13 bases sitting between them. There are 13 residues in the CDR3. CDR3 sequence: CSVGIPYNQPQHF. The CDR3 DNA follows: TGCAGTGTCGGGATACCTTACAATCAGCCCCAGCATTTT.

This clonotype has ten or more counts. J is TRBJ1-6 and V is TRBV19; D ambiguous. Germline-derived CDR1 and CDR2 are LNHDA and SQIVND (reference sequence). V was cut by 5 bases and J by 7 bases, with 15 bases left in between. The CDR3 extends over 15 amino acids. The CDR3 DNA follows: TGTGCCAGTAGTCCGGGGAGCGAGTACAATTCACCCCTCCACTTT. It codes for CASSPGSEYNSPLHF.

The CDR3 loop is CASSLEGGVYTF. For the CDR3, the DNA is TGTGCCAGCAGTTTAGAGGGAGGGGTTTACACCTTC. This chain connects TRBV12-3 or TRBV12-4 to TRBJ1-2; D is possibly TRBD1 (5 bases). The CDR3 contains 12 residues. V was cut by 1 base and J by 11 bases, with 11 bases left in between.

This clonotype appeared a few times. The chain joins TRBV6-1 to TRBJ2-2; 7 nucleotides align to TRBD2. J lost 7 bases, V lost 7 bases, and 9 bases had no gene match. Germline-derived CDR1 and CDR2 are MNHNS and SASEGT. This CDR3 is built from 14 residues. The CDR3 DNA sequence: TGTGCCAGCACAGTTTGGGGGGGTATCGGGGAGCTGTTTTTT. Translated, it gives CASTVWGGIGELFF.

This clonotype was counted between two and nine times. The chain links TRBV6-1 to TRBJ1-5; D gene ambiguous. This CDR3 spans 18 amino acids. The germline CDR1 and CDR2 sequences are MNHNS and SASEGT. V lost 2 bases and J 1 base, leaving 18 bases between the germline ends. This chain's CDR3 is CASSEPEYRRYSNQPQHF. The CDR3 DNA follows: TGTGCCAGCAGTGAACCGGAGTACAGAAGGTACAGCAATCAGCCCCAGCATTTT.

A remark on this clonotype: A much more abundant neighbour one base away suggests this may be a read error. The chain joins TRBV7-2 to TRBJ1-3; TRBD1 agrees at 7 bases. The CDR3 loop spans 16 amino acids. Germline values: CDR1 SGHTA, CDR2 FQGNSA. J lost 0 bases, V lost 1 base, and 3 bases had no gene match. DNA of the CDR3: TGTACCAGCAGCTTAGTTGGGACAGCCTCTGGAAACACCATATATTTT. It translates to CTSSLVGTASGNTIYF.

This rearrangement joins TRBV11-2 to TRBJ2-7; 7 positions agree with TRBD2. The CDR3 length is 15 residues. Unmatched junction bases numbered 8, after V lost 4 bases and J lost 2 bases. CDR1 and CDR2 (germline): SGHAT, FQNNGV. The CDR3 is CASSWTSSGTYEQYF. CDR3 nucleotide sequence: TGTGCCAGCAGCTGGACGTCTAGCGGAACCTACGAGCAGTACTTC.

The chain recombines TRBV7-2 with TRBJ1-6, with TRBD1 as a possible D gene (5 bases). V lost 5 bases, J lost 7 bases, and 9 bases lay in between. The CDR3 runs to 13 residues. Per germline, CDR1 SGHTA and CDR2 FQGNSA. Here the CDR3 reads CASSVNRNSPLHF. The CDR3 DNA reads as TGTGCCAGCAGCGTGAACAGGAATTCACCCCTCCACTTT.

This clonotype has only a few counts. The CDR3 nucleotides read TGTGCCAGCAGCAGCGGGCCGGGCCGATCCAGGGACACTGAAGCTTTCTTT. Translation: CASSSGPGRSRDTEAFF. The rearrangement uses TRBV7-2 and TRBJ1-1; a weak D match, TRBD1 (5 bases). This CDR3 contains 17 residues. Germline CDR1 and CDR2: SGHTA and FQGNSA. V dropped 5 bases and J dropped 3 bases, with 22 bases sitting between them.

This clonotype was observed many times. The chain combines TRBV7-2 with TRBJ2-5; 11 nucleotides match TRBD2. The CDR3 contains 18 residues. V gave up 2 bases and J gave up 2 bases; unmatched junction bases: 10. CDR1 and CDR2 (germline): SGHTA, FQGNSA. The CDR3 loop is CASSLLLAGAPLQETQYF. The DNA for the CDR3 is TGTGCCAGCAGCTTATTACTAGCGGGAGCTCCCCTACAAGAGACCCAGTACTTC. Combining the CDR3 with reference TRBV7-2 and TRBJ2-5 gives the whole variable domain GAGVSQSPSNKVTEKGKDVELRCDPISGHTALYWYRQSLGQGLEFLIYFQGNSAPDKSGLPSDRFSAERTGGSVSTLTIQRTQQEDSAVYLCASSLLLAGAPLQETQYFGPGTRLLVL.

The J gene is TRBJ2-7, the V gene TRBV7-2, with D perhaps given as TRBD1 or TRBD2 (5 bases each). The CDR3 runs 15 residues. The V and J ends lost 0 bases and 7 bases respectively, with 16 bases between them. Germline V gene data show CDR1 as SGHTA and CDR2 as FQGNSA. The CDR3 reads CASSLAGTALEEQYF. The CDR3 DNA reads TGTGCCAGCAGCTTAGCCGGGACGGCCTTGGAAGAGCAGTACTTC.

The chain joins TRBV6-1 to TRBJ1-2; 8 bases map to TRBD1. Germline V gives CDR1 MNHNS, CDR2 SASEGT. With 5 bases clipped from V and 7 bases from J, the junction kept 9 bases outside the gene matches. CDR3 length: 14 residues. CDR3 loop: CASSKQGTGCGYTF. The CDR3 nucleotides are TGTGCCAGCAGTAAGCAGGGGACAGGATGTGGCTACACCTTC.